Each of the 32 T cell receptor beta chains below was sequenced from the same sample in a study of CXCR3-negative and CXCR3-positive naive CD8 T cells. Study-wide findings and caveats: TRB CDR3s of CXCR3-positive naive cells were more hydrophobic than those of CXCR3-negative naive cells.

Which antigens these TCRs recognize remains unknown. UMI labels and 5' RACE were used to prepare the TRB cDNA libraries. After re-calling the 5' RACE reads, TCRdb lists one entry per CDR3 protein, DNA absent. The sample table sets out 55,000 to 70,000 distinct CDR3 sequences. Input material: naive CXCR3+ CD8+ T cells from blood. The subset is: CD45RO-CCR7+CD27+CD95- naive CD8+ T cells expressing CXCR3 (TNR3+). All receptors derive from a human donor in good health. Some clones in this sample may be carry-over from other donors' samples.

The V and J genes are TRBV12-3 or TRBV12-4 and TRBJ2-7. The CDR3 sequence is 13 residues long. CDR3 sequence reads: CASSFQGSYEQYF.

This sequence joins TRBV7-6 and TRBJ2-7; the D gene TCRdb calls, TRBD1, cannot be checked with no DNA. The CDR3 consists of 14 residues. The V gene's germline CDR1 is SGHVS and CDR2 FNYEAQ. The CDR3 is CASSFGQTSYEQYF.

The chain employs TRBV29-1 and TRBJ2-7. The CDR3 has 11 amino acids. Looked up from germline, CDR1 is SQVTM and CDR2 is ANQGSEA. The CDR3 here is CSVDELGEQYF.

The chain combines TRBV7-8 with TRBJ2-5; the D gene TCRdb calls, TRBD2, cannot be checked with no DNA. The CDR3 is 11 residues long. Germline assignment: CDR1 SGHVS and CDR2 FQNEAQ. The CDR3 loop is CASMKRGEVNF.

V and J are TRBV7-3 and TRBJ1-1. Germline lookup yields CDR1 SGHTA and CDR2 FQGTGA. This CDR3 has 12 residues. CDR3 in amino acids: CASSFEKTEAFF.

V is TRBV12-3 or TRBV12-4 and J is TRBJ2-5; TCRdb lists TRBD1, though no DNA is available to test this call. This CDR3 spans 15 amino acids. CDR3 loop: CASSFFGTGMETQYF.

The chain links TRBV12-3 or TRBV12-4 to TRBJ1-3. This CDR3 is 17 amino acids long. The CDR3 region is CASSFYAADYSGNTIYF.

V is TRBV29-1 and J is TRBJ2-5; TCRdb's D gene call, TRBD2, goes unchecked for lack of DNA. The germline CDR1 and CDR2 sequences are SQVTM and ANQGSEA. The CDR3 has 15 amino acids. The chain's CDR3 is CSVEDQAGVLETQYF.

The gene calls are TRBV7-9 and TRBJ2-1; no DNA is available, so the TRBD2 call from TCRdb remains unchecked. The CDR3 consists of 15 residues. Germline V gene lookup returns CDR1 SEHNR and CDR2 FQNEAQ (reference sequence). This CDR3 reads CASSPPGSSYNEQFF.

The rearrangement links TRBV20-1 to TRBJ2-7; the D gene TCRdb calls, TRBD1, cannot be checked with no DNA. This CDR3 is 17 amino acids long. Germline assignment: CDR1 DFQATT and CDR2 SNEGSKA (reference sequence). Here the CDR3 reads CSARDQSSGGPSYEQYF.

CDR3 loop: CASSIRDREHTGELFF. V usage is TRBV7-2 and J usage is TRBJ2-2; the TCRdb D gene call, TRBD1, has no DNA to confirm it. This CDR3 has 16 amino acids. Germline V gene lookup returns CDR1 SGHTA and CDR2 FQGNSA. Full variable domain (rest looked up from reference TRBV7-2 and TRBJ2-2): GAGVSQSPSNKVTEKGKDVELRCDPISGHTALYWYRQSLGQGLEFLIYFQGNSAPDKSGLPSDRFSAERTGGSVSTLTIQRTQQEDSAVYLCASSIRDREHTGELFFGEGSRLTVL.

V gene TRBV4-3 combines with J gene TRBJ2-5; TCRdb picks TRBD1, but there is no DNA to check that call. The germline CDR1 and CDR2 sequences are LGHNA and YSLEER. This CDR3 comprises 18 residues. The CDR3 sequence: CASSQDPPARGDQETQYF.

The chain carries TRBV7-2 and TRBJ1-1. Germline V CDR1 and CDR2: SGHTA, FQGNSA. This CDR3 is built from 14 residues. CDR3 amino acids: CASSLAGTLAEAFF.

The rearrangement joins TRBV6-2 or TRBV6-3 to TRBJ2-1; the D gene TCRdb calls, TRBD1, cannot be checked with no DNA. The CDR3 sequence is 15 residues long. CDR1 MNHEY and CDR2 SVGEGT come from the germline V gene. The CDR3 protein is CASRVREFLYNEQFF.

This chain uses TRBV28 with TRBJ1-2. The CDR3 extends over 13 amino acids. Per the germline V gene, CDR1 is MDHEN and CDR2 is SYDVKM. The CDR3 here is CASSTLGYNGYTF.

CDR3 loop: CSVEPTTGPVDTQYF. The chain uses TRBV29-1 and TRBJ2-3; TCRdb designates TRBD1, a call that cannot be tested without DNA. CDR3 size: 15 residues. Per germline, CDR1 SQVTM and CDR2 ANQGSEA.

The genes are TRBV9 and TRBJ2-7. Germline loops: CDR1 SGDLS, CDR2 YYNGEE. The CDR3 has 11 amino acids. CDR3 amino acids: CASSAGDEQYF.

The chain joins TRBV19 to TRBJ1-1; checking the TCRdb D call of TRBD1 is not possible without DNA. CDR3 size: 13 residues. CDR1 is LNHDA, CDR2 SQIVND, per germline (reference sequence). This CDR3 reads CASSTQGETEAFF.

This rearrangement joins TRBV28 to TRBJ2-4. This CDR3 has 16 amino acids. Germline V lookup: CDR1 MDHEN, CDR2 SYDVKM. This CDR3 reads CASSSRGVLAKNIQYF.

The chain is built from TRBV4-2 and TRBJ2-1. Germline CDR1 and CDR2: LGHNA and YNFKEQ. CDR3 size: 15 residues. Here the CDR3 reads CASSQLQILFNEQFF.

The chain recombines TRBV4-3 with TRBJ2-3; without DNA, the TCRdb call of TRBD1 cannot be checked. There are 16 residues in the CDR3. Germline CDR1 reads LGHNA; CDR2 reads YSLEER. CDR3: CASSQWTGESTDTQYF.

The rearrangement links TRBV29-1 to TRBJ1-2; TCRdb gives TRBD1 as the D gene, but with no DNA this cannot be confirmed. CDR3 length: 14 residues. CDR1 and CDR2 (germline): SQVTM, ANQGSEA. The CDR3 region is CSVEEFGTAYGYTF.

The chain recombines TRBV29-1 with TRBJ2-2; TCRdb lists TRBD1, though no DNA is available to test this call. Germline V gene data show CDR1 as SQVTM and CDR2 as ANQGSEA. The CDR3 spans 15 residues. CDR3 protein: CSVDGGREETGELFF.

This chain connects TRBV4-3 to TRBJ2-5; TCRdb lists TRBD2, though no DNA is available to test this call. Germline V gene data show CDR1 as LGHNA and CDR2 as YSLEER. The CDR3 is made up of 16 amino acids. CDR3: CASSQDWAASGAPQYF.

The V call is TRBV6-2 or TRBV6-3, the J call TRBJ2-7; the D call from TCRdb, TRBD2, cannot be confirmed without DNA. The CDR3 is 15 amino acids. Germline V lookup: CDR1 MNHEY, CDR2 SVGEGT. The CDR3 sequence: CASSYRLAGGNEQYF.

This sequence joins TRBV15 and TRBJ2-1; with no DNA, the TCRdb D assignment of TRBD1 cannot be verified. Germline V gene sequence: CDR1 LNHNV, CDR2 YYDKDF (reference sequence). This CDR3 has 14 residues. The CDR3 here is CATAPVKSGGEQFF.

This rearrangement joins TRBV12-3 or TRBV12-4 to TRBJ2-1; TCRdb's assignment of TRBD1 cannot be checked, as there is no DNA. CDR3 length equals 14 residues. CDR3 region: CASSPLGGTNEQFF.

This chain joins TRBV29-1 and TRBJ1-1; lacking DNA, the TRBD1 call made by TCRdb goes unchecked. The germline V gene encodes CDR1 SQVTM and CDR2 ANQGSEA. The length of the CDR3 is 14 residues. CDR3 loop: CSVEWTGRNTEAFF.

The J gene is TRBJ2-7, the V gene TRBV6-2 or TRBV6-3; the TCRdb D gene call, TRBD1, has no DNA to confirm it. Per the germline V gene, CDR1 is MNHEY and CDR2 is SVGEGT. CDR3 length equals 15 residues. The CDR3 loop is CASTTPDSLRYEQYF.

The chain links TRBV29-1 to TRBJ1-1. The CDR3 is 13 residues long. Germline CDR1 is SQVTM and CDR2 is ANQGSEA. CDR3: CSVGGRGAPEAFF.

This chain links TRBV6-2 or TRBV6-3 with TRBJ2-4. The CDR3 consists of 14 residues. Germline loops: CDR1 MNHEY, CDR2 SVGEGT. The chain's CDR3 is CASDPSGIKNIQYF.

This sequence joins TRBV5-1 and TRBJ2-4. In germline, CDR1 is SGHRS, CDR2 YFSETQ. The CDR3 runs 14 residues. The chain's CDR3 is CASSNQTLENIKYF.